Listed below are T cell receptor beta chains from one sample, sequenced in a study of T-cell reconstitution after alpha-beta-depleted transplantation in children. TCRdb analysed the PCR reads with MiXCR anew, one entry per CDR3 protein. The table has some 350,000 distinct CDR3 sequences, 10% seen once. The sequences come from PBMCs from the stem cell graft donor, collected from the stem cell graft. The receptor source for this set is a human donor who donated a stem cell graft to a child with acute lymphoblastic leukemia. Both conserved end residues are part of each CDR3. A D gene is named only where the DNA matches it firmly. Clone size, where shown, is once, few, many, or a class for clones that have expanded.

clone_size: few
v_call: TRBV29-1
j_call: TRBJ2-5
cdr3_length: 13
d_call: .
cdr3_nt: TGCAGCGTTCAGACAACTACGAGGGAGACCCAGTACTTC
cdr3_aa: CSVQTTTRETQYF

clone_size: many
v_call: TRBV5-1
j_call: TRBJ2-1
cdr3_length: 14
d_call: .
cdr3_nt: TGCGCCAGCTCCACGGGAGAGTCCTACAATGAGCAGTTCTTC
cdr3_aa: CASSTGESYNEQFF

clone_size: few
v_call: TRBV5-1
j_call: TRBJ2-3
cdr3_length: 14
d_call: .
cdr3_nt: TGCGCCACCACCAGGGGGAGGGCCACAGATACGCAGTATTTT
cdr3_aa: CATTRGRATDTQYF

clone_size: many
v_call: TRBV29-1
j_call: TRBJ2-1
cdr3_length: 14
d_call: TRBD2
cdr3_nt: TGCAGCGTCGGGGTAGCGGGAGATCTCAATGAGCAGTTCTTC
cdr3_aa: CSVGVAGDLNEQFF

clone_size: .
v_call: TRBV6-1
j_call: TRBJ2-7
cdr3_length: 14
d_call: .
cdr3_nt: TGTGCCAGCGCTGGCCCCGAATCTGTCTACGAGCAGTACTTC
cdr3_aa: CASAGPESVYEQYF

clone_size: many
v_call: TRBV21-1
j_call: TRBJ2-7
cdr3_length: 14
d_call: .
cdr3_nt: TGTGCCAGCAGCACCAGGGGCGGATCCTACGAGCAGTACTTC
cdr3_aa: CASSTRGGSYEQYF

clone_size: .
v_call: TRBV7-2
j_call: TRBJ2-1
cdr3_length: 16
d_call: TRBD2
cdr3_nt: TGTGCCAGCAGCTTGAGACGCTGGACTAGCGGGAGTCAGGTGTTCTTC
cdr3_aa: CASSLRRWTSGSQVFF

clone_size: few
v_call: TRBV4-3
j_call: TRBJ2-1
cdr3_length: 16
d_call: .
cdr3_nt: TGCGCCAGCAGCCGCTACAAGGAGGGCTCCTACAATGAGCAGTTCTTC
cdr3_aa: CASSRYKEGSYNEQFF

clone_size: many
v_call: TRBV12-3/TRBV12-4
j_call: TRBJ2-1
cdr3_length: 12
d_call: .
cdr3_nt: TGTGCCAGCAGTTTAGTATCGGATGAGCAGTTCTTC
cdr3_aa: CASSLVSDEQFF

clone_size: few
v_call: TRBV7-2
j_call: TRBJ1-2
cdr3_length: 13
d_call: .
cdr3_nt: TGTGCCAGCAGCTTAGCGCGGGTTTATGGCTACACCTTC
cdr3_aa: CASSLARVYGYTF

clone_size: .
v_call: TRBV4-1
j_call: TRBJ2-7
cdr3_length: 15
d_call: .
cdr3_nt: TGCGCCAGCAGCCAAGCCCGGGACGGATACTACGAGCAGTACTTC
cdr3_aa: CASSQARDGYYEQYF

clone_size: .
v_call: TRBV20-1
j_call: TRBJ2-7
cdr3_length: 13
d_call: .
cdr3_nt: TGCAGTGCTGCTCCCGGGACAAGCTACGAGCAGTACTTC
cdr3_aa: CSAAPGTSYEQYF

clone_size: .
v_call: TRBV5-1
j_call: TRBJ1-2
cdr3_length: 14
d_call: .
cdr3_nt: TGCGCCAGCAGCTTGGGGCAGGGTAATAATGGCTACACCTTC
cdr3_aa: CASSLGQGNNGYTF

clone_size: .
v_call: TRBV10-3
j_call: TRBJ2-2
cdr3_length: 17
d_call: .
cdr3_nt: TGTGCCATCAGTGAGTCACGACCCCATTTTGACACCGGGGAGCTGTTTTTT
cdr3_aa: CAISESRPHFDTGELFF

clone_size: .
v_call: TRBV7-2
j_call: TRBJ1-2
cdr3_length: 15
d_call: .
cdr3_nt: TGTGCCAGCAGCTTAGAAAACTGGGGACTGGGAGGCTACACCTTC
cdr3_aa: CASSLENWGLGGYTF

clone_size: few
v_call: TRBV14
j_call: TRBJ2-6
cdr3_length: 18
d_call: TRBD1
cdr3_nt: TGTGCCAGCAGCCGAAGAGGACAGGTCTTCTCTGGGGCCAACGTCCTGACTTTC
cdr3_aa: CASSRRGQVFSGANVLTF

clone_size: many
v_call: TRBV9
j_call: TRBJ2-7
cdr3_length: 15
d_call: TRBD2
cdr3_nt: TGTGCCAGCAGCCGGAGCGGGGGTTTACCCTACGAGCAGTACTTC
cdr3_aa: CASSRSGGLPYEQYF

clone_size: many
v_call: TRBV20-1
j_call: TRBJ2-7
cdr3_length: 16
d_call: TRBD1
cdr3_nt: TGCAGTGCAGGACAGGGGGCGTCTAGCGTCCCTCTCGAGCAGTACTTC
cdr3_aa: CSAGQGASSVPLEQYF

clone_size: few
v_call: TRBV10-3
j_call: TRBJ2-7
cdr3_length: 12
d_call: .
cdr3_nt: TGTGCCATCAGTGTTGGGGGAAGAGAGCAGTACTTC
cdr3_aa: CAISVGGREQYF

clone_size: many
v_call: TRBV6-1
j_call: TRBJ2-7
cdr3_length: 13
d_call: .
cdr3_nt: TGTGCCAGCTCTGGCGAGAGCTCCTACGAGCAGTACTTC
cdr3_aa: CASSGESSYEQYF

clone_size: many
v_call: TRBV28
j_call: TRBJ2-7
cdr3_length: 15
d_call: TRBD2
cdr3_nt: TGTGCCAGCAGTTTATGGGGCGGGGGGACCTACGAGCAGTACTTC
cdr3_aa: CASSLWGGGTYEQYF

clone_size: .
v_call: TRBV4-2
j_call: TRBJ1-2
cdr3_length: 16
d_call: .
cdr3_nt: TGTGCCAGCAGCCAAGGGGGATATGAAGGGGCGACAGGCTACACCTTC
cdr3_aa: CASSQGGYEGATGYTF

clone_size: .
v_call: TRBV7-7
j_call: TRBJ2-1
cdr3_length: 16
d_call: TRBD2
cdr3_nt: TGTGCTAGCAGCGGACAACCGGGACTAGCTTCCACTGAGCAGTTCTTC
cdr3_aa: CASSGQPGLASTEQFF

clone_size: few
v_call: TRBV3-1
j_call: TRBJ2-7
cdr3_length: 15
d_call: TRBD2
cdr3_nt: TGTGCCAGCAGTAAAACGGGACTAGCGGCCTACGAGCAGTACTTC
cdr3_aa: CASSKTGLAAYEQYF

clone_size: .
v_call: TRBV5-5
j_call: TRBJ2-2
cdr3_length: 17
d_call: .
cdr3_nt: TGTGCCAGCAGCTTGGGTGTGCGGGGTCTGGGCACCGGGGAGCTGTTTTTT
cdr3_aa: CASSLGVRGLGTGELFF

clone_size: few
v_call: TRBV15
j_call: TRBJ1-4
cdr3_length: 15
d_call: TRBD1
cdr3_nt: TGTGCCACCAGCAGTATCATCGACAGGGACGAAAAACTGTTTTTT
cdr3_aa: CATSSIIDRDEKLFF

clone_size: .
v_call: TRBV11-2
j_call: TRBJ2-1
cdr3_length: 15
d_call: .
cdr3_nt: TGTGCCAGCAGCTTAGGGGGAGCCGACTACAATGAGCAGTTCTTC
cdr3_aa: CASSLGGADYNEQFF

clone_size: .
v_call: TRBV5-1
j_call: TRBJ2-1
cdr3_length: 15
d_call: .
cdr3_nt: TGCGCCAGCAGCTCGGACGGCCGGGCGATCAATGAGCAGTTCTTC
cdr3_aa: CASSSDGRAINEQFF

clone_size: .
v_call: TRBV12-3/TRBV12-4
j_call: TRBJ2-3
cdr3_length: 14
d_call: .
cdr3_nt: TGTGCCAGCAGGAAACTAGCAGGTGCAGATACGCAGTATTTT
cdr3_aa: CASRKLAGADTQYF

clone_size: .
v_call: TRBV5-1
j_call: TRBJ1-6
cdr3_length: 16
d_call: .
cdr3_nt: TGCGCCAGCAGCCAAACCACCCCAGCGGACAATTCACCCCTCCACTTT
cdr3_aa: CASSQTTPADNSPLHF

clone_size: few
v_call: TRBV11-2
j_call: TRBJ2-7
cdr3_length: 15
d_call: .
cdr3_nt: TGTGCCAGCAGCTTAGGGGGGCCGGACACCTACGAGCAGTACTTC
cdr3_aa: CASSLGGPDTYEQYF

clone_size: .
v_call: TRBV9
j_call: TRBJ2-2
cdr3_length: 15
d_call: .
cdr3_nt: TGTGCCAGCAGCGTAAACCAACTCTTAACCGGGGAGCTGTTTTTT
cdr3_aa: CASSVNQLLTGELFF

clone_size: few
v_call: TRBV7-2
j_call: TRBJ2-1
cdr3_length: 14
d_call: TRBD1
cdr3_nt: TGTGCCAGCAGCCCAGGGGGCTACTACAATGAGCAGTTCTTC
cdr3_aa: CASSPGGYYNEQFF

clone_size: .
v_call: TRBV29-1
j_call: TRBJ1-1
cdr3_length: 11
d_call: .
cdr3_nt: TGCAGCGTCCCAGTGAACACTGAAGCTTTCTTT
cdr3_aa: CSVPVNTEAFF

clone_size: many
v_call: TRBV27
j_call: TRBJ1-1
cdr3_length: 15
d_call: TRBD1
cdr3_nt: TGTGCCAGCAGTCCGGGACAGGCGCTTTTGGGTGAAGCTTTCTTT
cdr3_aa: CASSPGQALLGEAFF

clone_size: .
v_call: TRBV5-6
j_call: TRBJ2-5
cdr3_length: 16
d_call: TRBD2
cdr3_nt: TGTGCCAGCAGCCTGTGGACTAGCGGAGTGAAAGAGACCCAGTACTTC
cdr3_aa: CASSLWTSGVKETQYF

clone_size: many
v_call: TRBV27
j_call: TRBJ2-3
cdr3_length: 15
d_call: .
cdr3_nt: TGTGCCAGCAGTTTTGGGGGGACTCACACAGATACGCAGTATTTT
cdr3_aa: CASSFGGTHTDTQYF

clone_size: few
v_call: TRBV4-2
j_call: TRBJ2-7
cdr3_length: 17
d_call: TRBD2
cdr3_nt: TGTGCCAGCAGCCAAGAGTTTGGACTAGCGGAATCCTACGAGCAGTACTTC
cdr3_aa: CASSQEFGLAESYEQYF

clone_size: .
v_call: TRBV7-8
j_call: TRBJ1-1
cdr3_length: 16
d_call: TRBD1
cdr3_nt: TGTGCCAGCAGCTGGGGACAGCCGCTTATGAACACTGAAGCTTTCTTT
cdr3_aa: CASSWGQPLMNTEAFF

clone_size: .
v_call: TRBV29-1
j_call: TRBJ2-3
cdr3_length: 14
d_call: .
cdr3_nt: TGCAGCGTTGTCCCAGGGGATGGCACAGATACGCAGTATTTT
cdr3_aa: CSVVPGDGTDTQYF

clone_size: .
v_call: TRBV6-1
j_call: TRBJ2-7
cdr3_length: 16
d_call: .
cdr3_nt: TGTGCCAGCAGTGGACGGTCGTCAGGGAGGTCCTACGAGCAGTACTTC
cdr3_aa: CASSGRSSGRSYEQYF

clone_size: .
v_call: TRBV20-1
j_call: TRBJ2-3
cdr3_length: 13
d_call: TRBD2
cdr3_nt: TGCAGCGCGACTAGCGGGAGGGTAGATACGCAGTATTTT
cdr3_aa: CSATSGRVDTQYF

clone_size: few
v_call: TRBV20-1
j_call: TRBJ1-4
cdr3_length: 16
d_call: .
cdr3_nt: TGCAGTGCTAGAGCTAACGGGGGGTTTACTAATGAAAAACTGTTTTTT
cdr3_aa: CSARANGGFTNEKLFF

clone_size: few
v_call: TRBV7-9
j_call: TRBJ2-1
cdr3_length: 15
d_call: TRBD2
cdr3_nt: TGTGCCAGCAGCTCTAGCGGGAATTCGTACAATGAGCAGTTCTTC
cdr3_aa: CASSSSGNSYNEQFF

clone_size: .
v_call: TRBV18
j_call: TRBJ2-1
cdr3_length: 16
d_call: .
cdr3_nt: TGTGCCAGCTCACCAATTGTTACGACTACCTACAATGAGCAGTTCTTC
cdr3_aa: CASSPIVTTTYNEQFF

clone_size: many
v_call: TRBV20-1
j_call: TRBJ2-7
cdr3_length: 14
d_call: TRBD2
cdr3_nt: TGCAGTGCTCCTAGGGCTAGCGGGACGGGGGAGCAGTACTTC
cdr3_aa: CSAPRASGTGEQYF

clone_size: few
v_call: TRBV6-2/TRBV6-3
j_call: TRBJ2-1
cdr3_length: 17
d_call: TRBD2
cdr3_nt: TGTGCCAGCAGTTACCCTAGGACTAGCGCAAAATGGAATGAGCAGTTCTTC
cdr3_aa: CASSYPRTSAKWNEQFF

clone_size: few
v_call: TRBV3-1
j_call: TRBJ2-3
cdr3_length: 16
d_call: TRBD2
cdr3_nt: TGTGCCAGCAGCCAAGAAAGGACTAGCGTCCTAGATACGCAGTATTTT
cdr3_aa: CASSQERTSVLDTQYF

clone_size: few
v_call: TRBV6-2/TRBV6-3
j_call: TRBJ1-5
cdr3_length: 16
d_call: .
cdr3_nt: TGTGCCAGCCGGGACGGCCGCCTAGTGGGTAATCAGCCCCAGCATTTT
cdr3_aa: CASRDGRLVGNQPQHF

clone_size: many
v_call: TRBV28
j_call: TRBJ2-7
cdr3_length: 12
d_call: .
cdr3_nt: TGTGCCAGCAGTTTCAGCCGGGACGAGCAGTACTTC
cdr3_aa: CASSFSRDEQYF

clone_size: few
v_call: TRBV12-3/TRBV12-4
j_call: TRBJ2-2
cdr3_length: 15
d_call: TRBD1
cdr3_nt: TGTGCCAGCAGTTTGAGGGACAGAAACACCGGGGAGCTGTTTTTT
cdr3_aa: CASSLRDRNTGELFF

clone_size: .
v_call: TRBV4-3
j_call: TRBJ1-4
cdr3_length: 16
d_call: .
cdr3_nt: TGCGCCAGCAGCCAAGCTGTGGGCAGACTTAATGAAAAACTGTTTTTT
cdr3_aa: CASSQAVGRLNEKLFF